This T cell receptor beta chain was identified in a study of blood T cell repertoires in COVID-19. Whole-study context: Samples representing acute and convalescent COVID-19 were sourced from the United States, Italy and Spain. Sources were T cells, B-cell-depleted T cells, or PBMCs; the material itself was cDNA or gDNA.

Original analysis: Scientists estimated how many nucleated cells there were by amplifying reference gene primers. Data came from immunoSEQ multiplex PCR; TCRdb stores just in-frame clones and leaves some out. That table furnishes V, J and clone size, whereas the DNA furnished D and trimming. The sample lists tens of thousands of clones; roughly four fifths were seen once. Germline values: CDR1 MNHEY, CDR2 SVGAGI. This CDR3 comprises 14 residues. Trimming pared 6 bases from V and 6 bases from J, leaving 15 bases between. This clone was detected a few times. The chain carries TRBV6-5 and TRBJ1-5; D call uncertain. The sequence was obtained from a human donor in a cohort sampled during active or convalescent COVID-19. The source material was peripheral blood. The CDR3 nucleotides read TGTGCCAGCAGGTCGGACGGAGGGCCTCAGCCCCAGCATTTT. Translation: CASRSDGGPQPQHF.